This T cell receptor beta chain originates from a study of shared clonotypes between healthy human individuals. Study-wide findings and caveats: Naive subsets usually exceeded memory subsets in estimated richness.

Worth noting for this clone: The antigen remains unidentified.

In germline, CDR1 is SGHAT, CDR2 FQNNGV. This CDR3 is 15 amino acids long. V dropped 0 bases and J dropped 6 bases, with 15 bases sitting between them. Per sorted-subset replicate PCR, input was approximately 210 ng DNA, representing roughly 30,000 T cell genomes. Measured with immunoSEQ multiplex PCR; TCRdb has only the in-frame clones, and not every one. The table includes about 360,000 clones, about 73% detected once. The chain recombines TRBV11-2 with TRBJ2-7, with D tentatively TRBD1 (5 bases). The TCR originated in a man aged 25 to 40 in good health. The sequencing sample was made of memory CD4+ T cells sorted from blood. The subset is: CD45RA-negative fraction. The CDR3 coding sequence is TGTGCCAGCAGCTTAGAGGGAACAGGAACCAGCGAGCAGTACTTC. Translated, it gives CASSLEGTGTSEQYF.